The text below deals with one T cell receptor (beta chain). This sample was included in a study of T cell changes during pregnancy in multiple sclerosis. The protocol was immunoSEQ multiplex PCR, while the TCRdb copy is restricted to in-frame clones and leaves out a portion. Among some 36,000 clones listed, roughly 91% were seen once. The length of the CDR3 is 14 residues. Trimming left V 7 bases short and J 5 bases short, with 15 bases between. Germline V gene data show CDR1 as MNHEY and CDR2 as SVGAGI. Sequences were derived from peripheral blood, sampled in the second trimester of pregnancy. This sequence joins TRBV6-5 and TRBJ2-1, with D tentatively TRBD2 (5 bases). The source is a female donor in good health, enrolled as a control in a pregnancy study. In DNA form, the CDR3 reads TGTGCCAGCAATTCACGGACTGCCAACAATGAGCAGTTCTTC. Protein sequence: CASNSRTANNEQFF.